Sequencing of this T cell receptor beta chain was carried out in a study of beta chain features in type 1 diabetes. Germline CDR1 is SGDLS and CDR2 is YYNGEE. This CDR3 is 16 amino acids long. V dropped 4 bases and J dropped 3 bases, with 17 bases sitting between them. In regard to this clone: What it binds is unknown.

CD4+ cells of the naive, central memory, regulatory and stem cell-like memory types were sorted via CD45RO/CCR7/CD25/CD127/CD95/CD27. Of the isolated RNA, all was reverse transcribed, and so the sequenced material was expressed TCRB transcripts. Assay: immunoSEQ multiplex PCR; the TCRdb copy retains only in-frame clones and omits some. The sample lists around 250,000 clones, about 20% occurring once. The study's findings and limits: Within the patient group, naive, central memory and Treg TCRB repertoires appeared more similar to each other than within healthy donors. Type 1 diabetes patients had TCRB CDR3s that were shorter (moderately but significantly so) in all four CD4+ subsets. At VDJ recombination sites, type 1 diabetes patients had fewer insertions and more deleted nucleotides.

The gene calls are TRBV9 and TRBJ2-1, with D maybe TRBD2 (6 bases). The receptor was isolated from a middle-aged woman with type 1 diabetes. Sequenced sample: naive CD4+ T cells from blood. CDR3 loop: CASSQSTGTFYNEQFF. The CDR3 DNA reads TGTGCCAGCAGCCAATCAACCGGGACTTTCTACAATGAGCAGTTCTTC.